This T cell receptor beta chain was recorded in a study of blood T cell repertoires in COVID-19. As for the study in general: Donors in the United States, Italy and Spain gave samples during acute or convalescent COVID-19. Sources were T cells, B-cell-depleted T cells, or PBMCs; the material itself was cDNA or gDNA.

Sequencing used immunoSEQ multiplex PCR; TCRdb keeps in-frame clones, though not all of them. The sample shows approximately 200,000 clones, about 81% of them seen only once. This CDR3 region has 14 residues. CDR1 SNHLY and CDR2 FYNNEI come from the germline V gene. V lost 8 bases and J lost 8, with 19 bases in between. The source material was peripheral blood. This TCR derives from an elderly woman with COVID-19, enrolled during active disease. V usage is TRBV2 and J usage is TRBJ1-5, with D perhaps matching TRBD1 (5 bases). This CDR3 reads CASGRTTEGEPQHF. For the CDR3, the DNA is TGTGCCAGCGGAAGGACCACGGAAGGGGAGCCCCAGCATTTT.